The clone carrying this TCR beta chain was detected ten times or more. This sample was included in a study of blood T cells in healthy people across ages. Study information: About one barcoded beta molecule per two T cells came from capture by template switching.

Using a J-beta primer mix together with a sample-barcoded 5' primer, a second PCR was run for roughly 7 to 11 cycles. TCRdb re-derived calls from the 5' RACE reads in MiXCR, one entry per CDR3 protein. Among 650,000 to 1,000,000 distinct CDR3 sequences listed, 35% to 40% were seen once. Trimming shortened V by 8 bases and J by 4 bases, and 5 bases separated the two germline ends. The CDR3 is made up of 10 amino acids. This receptor was taken from a man between 18 and 35 years old in good health. The rearrangement joins TRBV12-3 or TRBV12-4 to TRBJ1-2, with D hard to call. The material sequenced was blood. CDR3 region: CASAGYGYTF. The CDR3 nucleotides are TGTGCCAGCGCTGGCTATGGCTACACCTTC.